The 11 T cell receptor beta chains below all came from one sample that was sequenced in a study of T cells in Graves' hyperthyroidism and ophthalmopathy. RNA transcripts provided the source from which TCR beta CDR3 regions were amplified. When the TCR CDR3 underwent first-round RT-PCR, the HTBI primer set was used. TCRdb called the multiplex PCR reads again in MiXCR, with one record for every CDR3 protein. The sample lists around 260,000 distinct CDR3 sequences, 20% to 30% seen once, with over 25% in the top ten. Sequenced material: blood. Source of these receptors: a man in his forties with Graves' hyperthyroidism that later progressed to Graves' ophthalmopathy.

V is TRBV12-3 or TRBV12-4 and J is TRBJ1-2; D might be TRBD1 (5 bases). The CDR3 extends over 12 amino acids. V shed 4 bases and J shed 7 bases, with 10 bases lying between them. The CDR3 bases are TGTGCCAGCAGTTCCCCGGGACGTGGCTACACCTTC. Protein sequence: CASSSPGRGYTF.

This clonotype has a count of ten or more. The V gene is TRBV24-1, the J gene TRBJ2-2; 10 bases are shared with TRBD1. The CDR3 is 15 amino acids. J was trimmed by 4 bases and V by 5 bases; bases with no gene match: 3. CDR1 and CDR2 from the germline V gene are KGHDR and SFDVKD. The CDR3 DNA reads as TGTGCCACCAGTGGGGGACAGGGGTTCACCGGGGAGCTGTTTTTT. Encoded protein: CATSGGQGFTGELFF.

V and J are TRBV2 and TRBJ2-7; the match to TRBD2 covers 9 bases. Germline assignment: CDR1 SNHLY and CDR2 FYNNEI. CDR3 length: 12 residues. Trimming took 7 bases from V and 4 from J; bases not matched to a gene: 2. As DNA, the CDR3 is TGTGCCAGCACAGGACTAGCGTACGAGCAGTACTTC. Translating gives CASTGLAYEQYF.

The chain has TRBV6-2 or TRBV6-3 and TRBJ1-5; 9 positions match TRBD1. The CDR3 runs 16 residues. With 5 bases clipped from V and 6 bases from J, the junction kept 11 bases outside the gene matches. CDR1 is MNHEY, CDR2 SVGEGT, per germline. CDR3 loop: CASSRLDRGGGQPQHF. The CDR3 region has the DNA TGTGCCAGCAGTAGACTGGACAGGGGAGGAGGTCAGCCCCAGCATTTT.

This chain links TRBV28 with TRBJ2-5; D not certain. V dropped 6 bases and J dropped 2 bases, with 10 bases sitting between them. CDR1 MDHEN and CDR2 SYDVKM come from the germline V gene. This CDR3 spans 13 amino acids. CDR3 sequence (DNA): TGTGCCAGCAGCAAAAGGATACAAGAGACCCAGTACTTC. It is translated as CASSKRIQETQYF.

The V gene is TRBV6-5, the J gene TRBJ2-5, with D perhaps TRBD1 or TRBD2 (6 bases each). The CDR3 extends over 13 amino acids. The V gene lost 3 bases and the J gene lost 4 bases, with 9 bases spanning the gap. Germline assignment: CDR1 MNHEY and CDR2 SVGAGI. The CDR3 region has the DNA TGTGCCAGCAGTTATAAGGGGGGAGAGACCCAGTACTTC. This gives the protein CASSYKGGETQYF.

CDR3 DNA sequence: TGTGCCAGTAGTTCCGGACAGGCCGCGGAAGAGACCCAGTACTTC. Its translation: CASSSGQAAEETQYF. The chain employs TRBV19 and TRBJ2-5; 7 bases are a match to TRBD1. Germline CDR1 reads LNHDA; CDR2 reads SQIVND (reference sequence). The CDR3 is 15 amino acids. Trimming at V came to 5 bases and at J to 3 bases, leaving 9 bases not matched to a gene.

This clonotype was seen at least ten times. V usage is TRBV6-2 or TRBV6-3 and J usage is TRBJ1-2; D is uncertain. V was shortened by 5 bases and J by 2 bases, with 6 bases between the two germline ends. In germline, CDR1 is MNHEY, CDR2 SVGEGT. The CDR3 totals 12 residues. The CDR3 DNA sequence: TGTGCCAGCAGTAACAAGAACTATGGCTACACCTTC. Amino acids: CASSNKNYGYTF.

This clonotype appeared many times. The CDR3 sequence is CASSYFPGQPYEQYF. The CDR3 DNA reads as TGTGCCAGCAGTTACTTCCCGGGACAGCCATACGAGCAGTACTTC. The rearrangement links TRBV6-5 to TRBJ2-7; TRBD1 aligns across 7 bases. The CDR3 consists of 15 residues. V was pared by 1 base and J by 4 bases, with 7 bases of the junction left unmatched. From germline, CDR1 is MNHEY and CDR2 SVGAGI.

The sample holds many counts of this clonotype. The rearrangement links TRBV5-1 to TRBJ2-2; tentative D call: TRBD1 (5 bases). CDR1 and CDR2 from the germline V gene are SGHRS and YFSETQ. There are 14 residues in the CDR3. Trimming left V 0 bases short and J 3 bases short, with 6 bases between. The CDR3 DNA follows: TGCGCCAGCAGCTTGGTACAGGACACCGGGGAGCTGTTTTTT. This translates into CASSLVQDTGELFF.

The V gene is TRBV11-2, the J gene TRBJ2-5; the match to TRBD2 covers 7 bases. J lost 5 bases, V lost 1 base, and 4 bases had no gene match. CDR3 length equals 14 residues. CDR1 and CDR2 (germline): SGHAT, FQNNGV. The CDR3 DNA is TGTGCCAGCAGCTTAGGCGGGGGAGAGGAGACCCAGTACTTC. Its protein is CASSLGGGEETQYF.